This entry is about one T cell receptor (beta chain). Its cognate antigen is unknown. Via 5' RACE with UMI labels, TRB cDNA libraries were prepared. TCRdb reprocessed the 5' RACE reads, with one entry per CDR3 protein and no DNA. Across roughly 63,000 distinct CDR3 sequences, the top ten clones capture around 4.8% of the sample. The CD45RO-CCR7+CD27+CD95- phenotype denoted naive CD8+ T cells. These data are taken from a study of CXCR3-negative and CXCR3-positive naive CD8 T cells. Turning to the study itself: The study obtained 120 million to 150 million TRB reads, about 1.5 +/- 0.3 million per library.

Findings and caveats of the study: TRB CDR3s were more hydrophobic in CXCR3-positive than in CXCR3-negative naive cells. Researchers report CXCR3 expression partially decreased after cryopreservation, with fresh PBMCs used in most assays.

The CDR3 runs 18 residues. Per the germline V gene, CDR1 is DFQATT and CDR2 is SNEGSKA (reference sequence). This sequence was found in a human donor in good health. Some clones in this sample may be carry-over from other donors' samples. The sample taken for sequencing was naive CXCR3+ CD8+ T cells from blood. Subset of the sample: CD45RO-CCR7+CD27+CD95- naive CD8+ T cells expressing CXCR3 (TNR3+). The V call is TRBV20-1, the J call TRBJ2-1; TCRdb calls TRBD2, which cannot be checked without DNA. This chain's CDR3 is CSARVAAGGPSSYNEQFF.